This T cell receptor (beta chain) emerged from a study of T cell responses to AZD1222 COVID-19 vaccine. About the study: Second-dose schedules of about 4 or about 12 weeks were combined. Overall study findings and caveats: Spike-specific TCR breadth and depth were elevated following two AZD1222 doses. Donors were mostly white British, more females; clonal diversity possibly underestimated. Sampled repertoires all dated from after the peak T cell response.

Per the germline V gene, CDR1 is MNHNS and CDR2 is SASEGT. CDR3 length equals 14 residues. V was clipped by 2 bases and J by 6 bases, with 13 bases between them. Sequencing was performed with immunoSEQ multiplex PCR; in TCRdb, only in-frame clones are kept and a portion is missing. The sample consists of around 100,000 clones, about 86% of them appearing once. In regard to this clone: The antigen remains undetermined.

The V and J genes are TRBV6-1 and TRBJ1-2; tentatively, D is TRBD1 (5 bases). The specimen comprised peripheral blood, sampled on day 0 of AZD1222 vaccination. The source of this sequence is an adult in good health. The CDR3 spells CASSEPGLAHGYTF. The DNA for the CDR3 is TGTGCCAGCAGTGAACCGGGACTGGCTCATGGCTACACCTTC.